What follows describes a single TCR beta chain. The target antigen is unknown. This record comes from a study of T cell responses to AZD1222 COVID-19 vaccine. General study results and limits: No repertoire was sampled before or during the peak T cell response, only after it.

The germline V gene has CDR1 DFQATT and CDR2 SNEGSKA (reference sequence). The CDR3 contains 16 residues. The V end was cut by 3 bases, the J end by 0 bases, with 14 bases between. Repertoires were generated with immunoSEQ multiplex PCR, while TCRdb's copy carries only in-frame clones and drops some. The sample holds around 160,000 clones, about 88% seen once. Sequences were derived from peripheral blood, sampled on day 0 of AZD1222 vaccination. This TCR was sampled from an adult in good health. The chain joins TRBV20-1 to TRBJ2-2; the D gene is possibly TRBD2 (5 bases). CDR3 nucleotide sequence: TGCAGTGCTAGTGTGGCGGGCTACACGAACACCGGGGAGCTGTTTTTT. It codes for CSASVAGYTNTGELFF.